The 17 T cell receptor beta chains below come from one sample, sequenced in a study of blood T cell repertoires in COVID-19. Assay used: immunoSEQ multiplex PCR; TCRdb lists only in-frame clones, some missing. This sample carries approximately 500,000 clones, around nine tenths of them seen once, and the ten largest clones take about 2%. Sequencing was done on a sample of PBMCs or T cells enriched from blood (not recorded which). The receptors derive from a woman in her forties who had recovered from COVID-19.

This clone has a handful of counts. The V and J genes are TRBV3-1 (or the pseudogene TRBV3-2) and TRBJ1-2; D call uncertain. This CDR3 is built from 19 residues. The germline V gene has CDR1 LGHDT and CDR2 YNNKEL (reference sequence). Trimming pared 0 bases from V and 7 bases from J, leaving 27 bases between. CDR3 nucleotide sequence: TGTGCCAGCAGCCAAGAACGCAGTAGGCACGGCGATTTTTCGGGTGGCTACACCTTC. Its protein product is CASSQERSRHGDFSGGYTF.

The chain is built from TRBV19 and TRBJ1-3; D is unresolved. V lost 6 bases, J lost 3 bases, and 15 bases lay in between. This CDR3 contains 15 residues. Germline CDR1 LNHDA, CDR2 SQIVND (reference sequence). This CDR3 is CASRINSLVGNTIYF. CDR3 coding DNA: TGTGCCAGTAGGATAAACAGCCTCGTTGGAAACACCATATATTTT.

The chain carries TRBV4-3 and TRBJ2-1; no clear D gene. This CDR3 comprises 16 residues. Trimming took off 1 base at V and 0 bases at J, with 10 bases between the two ends. Germline CDR1 and CDR2: LGHNA and YSLEER. CDR3 DNA: TGCGCCAGCAGCCAAGGTGTAGCTCTCTCCTACAATGAGCAGTTCTTC. It codes for CASSQGVALSYNEQFF.

The chain employs TRBV4-1 and TRBJ1-2; weak D call: TRBD1 (5 bases). The CDR3 totals 17 residues. V shed 1 base and J shed 0 bases, with 15 bases lying between them. Germline CDR1 is MGHRA and CDR2 is YSYEKL. The CDR3 DNA sequence: TGCGCCAGCAGCCAAGGCATGGAGGGGCTGGCTAACTATGGCTACACCTTC. It codes for CASSQGMEGLANYGYTF.

The chain couples TRBV10-3 to TRBJ2-7; 9 bases are a match to TRBD1. V shed 3 bases and J 3 bases; nucleotides not matched to a gene: 3. CDR1 and CDR2 from the germline V gene are ENHRY and SYGVKD. The CDR3 loop spans 14 amino acids. The CDR3 DNA follows: TGTGCCATCAGTGAAGGGACAGGGATCTACGAGCAGTACTTC. Translating it yields CAISEGTGIYEQYF.

The rearrangement uses TRBV30 and TRBJ1-2, with 9 bases fitting TRBD1. Trimming took 4 bases from V and 3 from J; bases not matched to a gene: 6. The germline V gene encodes CDR1 GTSNPN and CDR2 SVGIG (reference sequence). The CDR3 length is 14 residues. Here the CDR3 reads CAWTGTGRDYGYTF. CDR3 DNA: TGTGCCTGGACCGGGACAGGGAGGGACTATGGCTACACCTTC.

The CDR3 sequence is CSASRGLAIYNEQFF. The CDR3 nucleotides read TGCAGCGCCTCAAGGGGGCTAGCGATCTACAATGAGCAGTTCTTC. The V and J genes are TRBV29-1 and TRBJ2-1; possibly TRBD1 for D (7 bases). The ends were cut back, 7 bases at V and 3 bases at J, with 19 bases in the middle. Germline lookup yields CDR1 SQVTM and CDR2 ANQGSEA. This CDR3 is built from 15 residues.

This chain joins TRBV4-3 and TRBJ2-1; no definite D call. Germline CDR1 and CDR2: LGHNA and YSLEER. The CDR3 totals 13 residues. V lost 1 base and J lost 4, with 5 bases in between. The CDR3 nucleotides read TGCGCCAGCAGCCAAGCTAGTTACAATGAGCAGTTCTTC. As protein: CASSQASYNEQFF.

CDR3 bases: TGTGCCAGTAGTATAGGACAGTTCTCTGGAAACACCATATATTTT. The encoded protein is CASSIGQFSGNTIYF. This chain links TRBV19 with TRBJ1-3, with D possibly matching TRBD1 (5 bases). The CDR3 is 15 amino acids. V lost 1 base and J 0 bases, leaving 7 bases between the germline ends. From germline, CDR1 is LNHDA and CDR2 SQIVND (reference sequence).

A single count supports this clone. The rearrangement uses TRBV5-6 and TRBJ2-1, with TRBD1 matching 9 bases. CDR3 length: 16 residues. Germline V gene lookup returns CDR1 SGHDT and CDR2 YYEEEE. The V segment lost 4 bases and the J segment 6 bases; nucleotides outside the gene matches: 11. The CDR3 DNA sequence: TGTGCCAGCAGCACCTACAGGGGGCTGGCTACCAATGAGCAGTTCTTC. Its translation is CASSTYRGLATNEQFF. Based on the CDR3 plus reference TRBV5-6 and TRBJ2-1, the full variable domain is DAGVTQSPTHLIKTRGQQVTLRCSPKSGHDTVSWYQQALGQGPQFIFQYYEEEERQRGNFPDRFSGHQFPNYSSELNVNALLLGDSALYLCASSTYRGLATNEQFFGPGTRLTVL.

J is TRBJ2-6 and V is TRBV11-3; D gene unclear. The V gene lost 1 base and the J gene lost 5 bases, with 6 bases spanning the gap. In germline, CDR1 is SGHNT, CDR2 YENEEA. CDR3 length: 14 residues. The CDR3 sequence: CASSLADRANVLTF. The CDR3 DNA reads as TGTGCCAGCAGCTTAGCAGACAGGGCCAACGTCCTGACTTTC.

The chain joins TRBV7-8 to TRBJ1-5; a possible D gene is TRBD1 (5 bases). The V gene lost 7 bases and the J gene lost 2 bases, with 15 bases spanning the gap. Germline CDR1 reads SGHVS; CDR2 reads FQNEAQ. The CDR3 is 15 residues long. CDR3 sequence: CASTVTGGGNQPQHF. The CDR3 DNA sequence: TGTGCCAGCACCGTAACGGGGGGGGGCAATCAGCCCCAGCATTTT. Together with reference TRBV7-8 and TRBJ1-5, the CDR3 gives the full variable domain: GAGVSQSPRYKVAKRGQDVALRCDPISGHVSLFWYQQALGQGPEFLTYFQNEAQLDKSGLPSDRFFAERPEGSVSTLKIQRTQQEDSAVYLCASTVTGGGNQPQHFGDGTRLSIL.

J is TRBJ2-7 and V is TRBV6-5; possible D gene TRBD2, 6 bases. The CDR3 runs 13 residues. CDR1 and CDR2 from the germline V gene are MNHEY and SVGAGI. Trimming removed 2 bases from V and 6 bases from J, with 11 bases in between. The CDR3 bases are TGTGCCAGCAGTTACGGGCGGGATGCCGAGCAGTACTTC. It translates to CASSYGRDAEQYF.

The table lists this clone with a few counts. The chain uses TRBV5-8 and TRBJ1-3; no clear D gene. Trimming removed 0 bases at V and 7 bases at J, with 14 bases between. This CDR3 has 15 amino acids. Looked up from germline, CDR1 is SGHTS and CDR2 is YDEGEE. The chain's CDR3 is CASSLVFPSGNTIYF. In DNA form, the CDR3 reads TGTGCCAGCAGCTTGGTTTTTCCATCGGGGAACACCATATATTTT.

The chain employs TRBV18 and TRBJ1-5; D is undetermined. The CDR3 runs 13 residues. Trimming pared 5 bases from V and 7 bases from J, leaving 12 bases between. Germline V lookup: CDR1 KGHSH, CDR2 LQKENI. CDR3 nucleotide sequence: TGTGCCAGCTCATCCGGAGTCTTGCAGCCCCAGCATTTT. It specifies CASSSGVLQPQHF.

The chain recombines TRBV4-3 with TRBJ2-7; possible D gene TRBD2, 6 bases. The CDR3 runs to 16 residues. V shed 0 bases and J shed 3 bases, with 15 bases lying between them. The germline CDR1 and CDR2 sequences are LGHNA and YSLEER. CDR3 DNA: TGCGCCAGCAGCCAAGATTTGAGGGAGGCCGACTACGAGCAGTACTTC. Its translation: CASSQDLREADYEQYF.

With respect to this clone: One junction end disagrees with the germline gene, perhaps due to a read error. DNA of the CDR3: TGTGCCAGTAGTAGATTCATCCTAGCGGGGTTCGGTGAGCTGTTCTTC. It yields the protein CASSRFILAGFGELFF. The chain couples TRBV19 to TRBJ2-1, with 9 nucleotides matching TRBD2. Germline CDR1 LNHDA, CDR2 SQIVND (reference sequence). The CDR3 spans 16 residues. Drawing the rest from reference TRBV19 and TRBJ2-1, the complete variable domain is DGGITQSPKYLFRKEGQNVTLSCEQNLNHDAMYWYRQDPGQGLRLIYYSQIVNDFQKGDIAEGYSVSREKKESFPLTVTSAQKNPTAFYLCASSRFILAGFGELFFGPGTRLTVL.